This TCR beta chain originates from a study of blood T cell repertoires in COVID-19. The data were produced by immunoSEQ multiplex PCR, yet TCRdb's version contains in-frame clones alone and is incomplete. The table includes approximately 150,000 clones, approximately 80% detected once. Germline V CDR1 and CDR2: LNHDA, SQIVND (reference sequence). Trimming removed 5 bases from V and 0 bases from J, with 10 bases in between. This CDR3 region has 14 residues. Participants reported their clinical history, and cohort assignment relied on those reports. Sequenced material: PBMCs or T cells enriched from blood (not recorded which). The chain is built from TRBV19 and TRBJ1-1; no definite D call. The origin of this receptor is a man in his fifties or sixties who had recovered from COVID-19. CDR3 amino acids: CASSAVRMNTEAFF. The CDR3 nucleotides are TGTGCCAGTAGTGCCGTGAGAATGAACACTGAAGCTTTCTTT.